One and the same sample provided the 25 T cell receptor beta chains below, sequenced in a study of T-cell memory formation after mild COVID-19. One entry per CDR3 protein, called by TCRdb with MiXCR from the 5' RACE reads. The sample lists roughly 150,000 distinct CDR3 sequences; 20% to 25% were seen once. The sequencing input was PBMCs or a T cell subset sorted from them (not recorded which). Every receptor here comes from an adult woman who had mild COVID-19 (a few samples of this study predate the infection). Cell type and time point are not known.

This clonotype has more than one count but fewer than ten. The chain links TRBV18 to TRBJ2-7; D possibly corresponds to TRBD2 (6 bases). CDR3 size: 14 residues. From germline, CDR1 is KGHSH and CDR2 LQKENI. V lost 3 bases, J lost 2 bases, and 11 bases lay in between. In DNA, the CDR3 is TGTGCCAGCTCACCCCCAGGAGGGACCTACGAGCAGTACTTC. Its protein product is CASSPPGGTYEQYF.

Only a few counts were recorded for this clonotype. The chain combines TRBV12-3 or TRBV12-4 with TRBJ2-2; D remains ambiguous. The CDR3 has 16 amino acids. Between the trimmed V and J ends, which lost 2 bases and 1 base, there was a span of 11 bases. CDR3 coding DNA: TGTGCCAGCAGTTTACCAGGCCTTATGAACACCGGGGAGCTGTTTTTT. Amino acids: CASSLPGLMNTGELFF.

The chain couples TRBV6-5 to TRBJ2-5; D unresolved. Germline CDR1 MNHEY, CDR2 SVGAGI. V shed 0 bases and J shed 5 bases, with 13 bases lying between them. The CDR3 length is 15 residues. CDR3 region: CASSYSAVTSETQYF. In DNA, the CDR3 is TGTGCCAGCAGTTACTCGGCGGTTACCTCTGAGACCCAGTACTTC.

This clonotype appeared a few times. The chain employs TRBV7-6 and TRBJ1-2; the match to TRBD1 covers 9 bases. The trim removed 5 bases at V and 3 bases at J, leaving 10 bases unmatched. CDR1 and CDR2 from the germline V gene are SGHVS and FNYEAQ. This CDR3 contains 16 residues. The CDR3 loop reads CASSPSRDREDYGYTF. CDR3 coding DNA: TGTGCCAGCAGCCCTAGTCGGGACAGGGAGGACTATGGCTACACCTTC.

This clonotype was counted only a few times. This rearrangement joins TRBV19 to TRBJ2-5; TRBD1 matches at 7 bases. This CDR3 has 15 amino acids. Trimming at V came to 6 bases and at J to 3 bases, leaving 10 bases not matched to a gene. Germline values: CDR1 LNHDA, CDR2 SQIVND (reference sequence). CDR3 sequence reads: CASSIMPGQKETQYF. DNA for the CDR3: TGTGCCAGTAGCATAATGCCGGGACAGAAAGAGACCCAGTACTTC.

This chain links TRBV30 with TRBJ2-7, with D perhaps matching TRBD1 or TRBD2 (6 bases each). Germline CDR1 and CDR2: GTSNPN and SVGIG (reference sequence). V lost 2 bases and J 3 bases, leaving 26 bases between the germline ends. The CDR3 is made up of 18 amino acids. CDR3 in DNA: TGTGCCTGGAGTTCACCAACTAGCCGGGACAAGGGGGTCTACGAGCAGTACTTC. This gives the protein CAWSSPTSRDKGVYEQYF. The whole variable domain, filled in from reference TRBV30 and TRBJ2-7, reads SQTIHQWPATLVQPVGSPLSLECTVEGTSNPNLYWYRQAAGRGLQLLFYSVGIGQISSEVPQNLSASRPQDRQFILSSKKLLLSDSGFYLCAWSSPTSRDKGVYEQYFGPGTRLTVT.

This clonotype was detected only a few times. V gene TRBV12-3 or TRBV12-4 combines with J gene TRBJ2-1; 8 nucleotides agree with TRBD2. CDR3 length equals 14 residues. Unmatched junction bases numbered 7, after V lost 5 bases and J lost 7 bases. CDR3 nucleotides: TGTGCCAGCAGTCGTGGGACTAGGCGGAATGAGCAGTTCTTC. Translated: CASSRGTRRNEQFF.

This clonotype showed up just a few times. CDR3 loop: CASSEDHSYEQYF. The CDR3 coding sequence is TGTGCCAGCAGTGAGGACCATTCCTACGAGCAGTACTTC. This chain links TRBV6-5 with TRBJ2-7; D uncertain. In germline, CDR1 is MNHEY, CDR2 SVGAGI. Trimming stripped 5 bases from V and 1 base from J, with 9 bases between. This CDR3 is built from 13 residues.

This chain connects TRBV4-1 to TRBJ2-1; 8 nucleotides line up with TRBD1. The length of the CDR3 is 12 residues. V lost 9 bases, J lost 7 bases, and 5 bases stayed unmatched. CDR1 is MGHRA and CDR2 is YSYEKL in the germline V gene. DNA of the CDR3: TGCGCCAGTAGGGACAGGACGAATGAGCAGTTCTTC. Residues: CASRDRTNEQFF.

The table lists this clonotype with a few counts. The chain is built from TRBV18 and TRBJ2-5, with a weak D call TRBD1 (6 bases). This CDR3 has 16 residues. Germline V CDR1 and CDR2: KGHSH, LQKENI. Trimming cost V 5 bases and J 0 bases, with 16 bases left between them. CDR3: CASSAALGHYQETQYF. The DNA for the CDR3 is TGTGCCAGCTCAGCTGCTCTGGGACACTACCAAGAGACCCAGTACTTC.

The CDR3, as DNA: TGTGCCAGCAGCTTAGACCCTTTAGCGGGGTTCACAGATACGCAGTATTTT. It specifies CASSLDPLAGFTDTQYF. The genes are TRBV7-2 and TRBJ2-3; 8 bases match TRBD2. V trimming: 1 base; J trimming: 2 bases; junction bases outside the gene matches: 8. This CDR3 comprises 17 residues. CDR1 and CDR2 from the germline V gene are SGHTA and FQGNSA. The full variable domain, in which reference TRBV7-2 and TRBJ2-3 provide the parts outside the CDR3, is GAGVSQSPSNKVTEKGKDVELRCDPISGHTALYWYRQSLGQGLEFLIYFQGNSAPDKSGLPSDRFSAERTGGSVSTLTIQRTQQEDSAVYLCASSLDPLAGFTDTQYFGPGTRLTVL.

The chain links TRBV9 to TRBJ2-5; 8 nucleotides match TRBD1. V lost 0 bases to trimming and J lost 2 bases; unmatched junction nucleotides: 3. The CDR3 spans 15 residues. The germline gives CDR1 SGDLS, CDR2 YYNGEE. The CDR3 protein is CASSVGGQEQETQYF. The DNA of the CDR3 is TGTGCCAGCAGCGTAGGGGGACAGGAACAAGAGACCCAGTACTTC.

A few counts support this clonotype. The chain uses TRBV19 and TRBJ2-1; TRBD1 aligns across 7 bases. The CDR3 is 15 amino acids. With 7 bases clipped from V and 5 bases from J, the junction kept 11 bases outside the gene matches. Germline V gene data show CDR1 as LNHDA and CDR2 as SQIVND (reference sequence). CDR3 sequence reads: CASTLLGRGNNEQFF. CDR3 nucleotides: TGTGCCAGTACCCTGCTCGGCAGGGGGAACAATGAGCAGTTCTTC.

This clonotype has only a few counts. The V gene is TRBV27, the J gene TRBJ2-7; TRBD2 agrees at 7 bases. Germline lookup yields CDR1 MNHEY and CDR2 SMNVEV (reference sequence). This CDR3 has 16 amino acids. With V trimmed by 3 bases and J by 0 bases, 8 bases remained unmatched. The CDR3 here is CASSLGPRESSYEQYF. The CDR3 DNA reads as TGTGCCAGCAGTTTGGGCCCGCGGGAGAGCTCCTACGAGCAGTACTTC.

This clonotype was picked up a small number of times. The chain joins TRBV7-9 to TRBJ2-3, with 15 bases identical to TRBD2. J lost 0 bases, V lost 3 bases, and 10 bases had no gene match. The CDR3 extends over 20 amino acids. Germline-derived CDR1 and CDR2 are SEHNR and FQNEAQ (reference sequence). DNA for the CDR3: TGTGCCAGCAGCTTGGGTCTCTCAGGGACTAGCGGGAGGAGCACAGATACGCAGTATTTT. Translation: CASSLGLSGTSGRSTDTQYF.

This clonotype was seen once. The chain combines TRBV19 with TRBJ2-1; D unclear. The V and J ends lost 3 bases and 0 bases respectively, with 9 bases between them. This CDR3 has 15 residues. Germline V gene sequence: CDR1 LNHDA, CDR2 SQIVND (reference sequence). CDR3 nucleotides: TGTGCCAGTAGTATGACCCTCGGCTCCTACAATGAGCAGTTCTTC. Translated, it gives CASSMTLGSYNEQFF.

As concerns this clonotype: Given the absence of the conserved phenylalanine or tryptophan at the CDR3 end, a read error is likely. The chain links TRBV9 to TRBJ2-7; perhaps TRBD1 as D (6 bases). The length of the CDR3 is 15 residues. The germline CDR1 and CDR2 sequences are SGDLS and YYNGEE. Trimming pared 4 bases from V and 7 bases from J, leaving 21 bases between. This CDR3 is CASSPGAGRKGEQYY. CDR3 nucleotide sequence: TGTGCCAGCAGCCCAGGGGCCGGGCGCAAAGGGGAGCAGTACTAC.

The V call is TRBV18, the J call TRBJ2-7; possible D gene TRBD1, 6 bases. In germline, CDR1 is KGHSH, CDR2 LQKENI. The germline V and J ends were trimmed by 2 bases and 2 bases, with 16 bases remaining between them. The CDR3 runs 16 residues. CDR3 amino acids: CASSPTAGTNTYEQYF. CDR3 DNA sequence: TGTGCCAGCTCACCAACAGCCGGGACAAATACCTACGAGCAGTACTTC.

This clonotype has a handful of counts. The rearrangement joins TRBV4-2 to TRBJ2-3; D is ambiguous. Trimming took off 1 base at V and 0 bases at J, with 14 bases between the two ends. There are 17 residues in the CDR3. Germline assignment: CDR1 LGHNA and CDR2 YNFKEQ. The CDR3 loop is CASSQVVETPSTDTQYF. Written as DNA, the CDR3 is TGTGCCAGCAGCCAAGTTGTCGAGACACCCAGCACAGATACGCAGTATTTT.

The chain has TRBV20-1 and TRBJ2-1; 11 positions agree with TRBD2. Losses at the gene ends were 0 bases for V and 5 bases for J; bases not matched to a gene: 6. This CDR3 spans 16 amino acids. Germline loops: CDR1 DFQATT, CDR2 SNEGSKA (reference sequence). The CDR3 protein is CSARDKTSGENNEQFF. The CDR3 nucleotides read TGCAGTGCTAGAGATAAGACTAGCGGGGAGAACAATGAGCAGTTCTTC.

This clonotype was picked up a small number of times. The chain has TRBV11-2 and TRBJ2-3, with D hard to call. V was shortened by 4 bases and J by 0 bases, with 8 bases between the two germline ends. CDR3 length: 14 residues. CDR1 SGHAT and CDR2 FQNNGV come from the germline V gene. The CDR3 coding sequence is TGTGCCAGCAGCTCTACAACCAGCACAGATACGCAGTATTTT. It translates to CASSSTTSTDTQYF.

This clonotype was seen a handful of times. The chain is built from TRBV5-1 and TRBJ2-7; 7 nucleotides match TRBD1. Germline V lookup: CDR1 SGHRS, CDR2 YFSETQ. Losses at the gene ends were 4 bases for V and 6 bases for J; bases not matched to a gene: 10. This CDR3 spans 14 amino acids. DNA of the CDR3: TGCGCCAGCAGCCCCGGACAGGAGGTGGGCGAGCAGTACTTC. As protein: CASSPGQEVGEQYF.

The chain employs TRBV20-1 and TRBJ2-1; TRBD2 matches at 12 bases. Germline V lookup: CDR1 DFQATT, CDR2 SNEGSKA (reference sequence). After removal of 3 bases from V and 3 bases from J, the junction contained 6 bases not matched to a gene. This CDR3 region has 16 residues. The DNA for the CDR3 is TGCAGTGCTAGGTATCTAGCGGGGGGGCTCTACAATGAGCAGTTCTTC. Translating gives CSARYLAGGLYNEQFF.

There are a few counts of this clonotype. For the CDR3, the DNA is TGTGCCAGCAGAATAGCGAACGAGCAGTTCTTC. Protein sequence: CASRIANEQFF. This rearrangement joins TRBV7-6 to TRBJ2-1, with D maybe TRBD2 (5 bases). Per the germline V gene, CDR1 is SGHVS and CDR2 is FNYEAQ. This CDR3 is 11 amino acids long. Trimming stripped 6 bases from V and 10 bases from J, with 10 bases between.

Written as DNA, the CDR3 is TGTGCCACTAGCCGGGGGGTTAACAATGAGCAGTTCTTC. Encoded protein: CATSRGVNNEQFF. The chain employs TRBV24-1 and TRBJ2-1; 7 positions match TRBD2. CDR1 is KGHDR and CDR2 is SFDVKD in the germline V gene. The CDR3 consists of 13 residues. The V segment lost 10 bases and the J segment 5 bases; nucleotides outside the gene matches: 7.